This T cell receptor beta chain came from a study of post-analysis software for immune sequencing data. Study-wide results and caveats: Five TRBV segments, including TRBV5-6, TRBV5-1 and TRBV20-1, were more frequent in patients than controls. Versus controls, multiple sclerosis patients showed significantly lower diversity (normalized Chao1).

Unique molecular identifiers tagged the TCR beta cDNA libraries. Each sample of roughly 0.9 to 11 million input T cells yielded around 500,000 cDNA molecules, so each molecule approximated one T cell. TCRdb recomputed calls from the PCR reads with MiXCR, one row per CDR3 protein. The repertoire holds about 260,000 distinct CDR3 sequences, with about 38% as singletons. CDR1 is SGHAT, CDR2 FQNNGV, per germline. The V end was cut by 2 bases, the J end by 5 bases, with 15 bases between. The CDR3 sequence is 15 residues long. This clonotype has a count of ten or more. The antigen is not known. Specimen: blood. The sequence was collected from a girl aged 10-17 years with multiple sclerosis. This rearrangement joins TRBV11-2 to TRBJ2-5; D possibly matches TRBD1 or TRBD2 (5 bases each). CDR3 in DNA: TGTGCCAGCAGCTTAATGGGACGTAGCCATGAGACCCAGTACTTC. This codes for CASSLMGRSHETQYF.